The 30 T cell receptor beta chains below were found in one sample sequenced in a study of spatial heterogeneity in lung cancer. Time point indicated: sample taken at primary tumor resection. Each CDR3 protein gets one entry after TCRdb re-called the 5' RACE reads with MiXCR. Of approximately 40,000 distinct CDR3 sequences in the sample, about 13% are singletons; the top ten hold 50% to 70%. The specimen was PBMCs, collected at surgery. The receptors come from a male donor with early-stage non-small cell lung cancer.

This chain connects TRBV10-2 to TRBJ2-7; no clear D. Germline lookup yields CDR1 WSHSY and CDR2 SAAADI. CDR3 length: 14 residues. Deletions cut 3 bases from V and 1 base from J, with 10 bases between. CDR3 DNA: TGCGCCAGCAGTGACTATCGAACGTCCTACGAGCAGTACTTC. Translated: CASSDYRTSYEQYF.

Of note for this clonotype: An end of the junction differs from the germline gene, which may be a read error. The rearrangement links TRBV7-6 to TRBJ2-3; D is unclear. CDR1 is SGHVS and CDR2 is FNYEAQ in the germline V gene. This CDR3 is 13 amino acids long. CDR3 in amino acids: CACSLLVTDTQYF. The CDR3 nucleotides read TGTGCCTGCAGCTTATTGGTCACAGATACGCAGTATTTT.

This sequence joins TRBV5-1 and TRBJ2-5; D might be TRBD2 (5 bases). The CDR3 runs 14 residues. V was pared by 1 base and J by 2 bases, with 9 bases between. The germline V gene encodes CDR1 SGHRS and CDR2 YFSETQ. CDR3 nucleotide sequence: TGCGCCAGCAGCTTGTTCGGGGAGCAAGAGACCCAGTACTTC. The encoded protein is CASSLFGEQETQYF.

This clonotype was counted between two and nine times. V gene TRBV9 combines with J gene TRBJ2-2; D might be TRBD2 (6 bases). From germline, CDR1 is SGDLS and CDR2 YYNGEE. V was cut by 0 bases and J by 2 bases, with 8 bases left in between. This CDR3 has 15 amino acids. In nucleotides, the CDR3 is TGTGCCAGCAGCGTAGGTAGCGGCAACACCGGGGAGCTGTTTTTT. Its protein is CASSVGSGNTGELFF.

V is TRBV5-1 and J is TRBJ2-5; no firm D call. V gave up 2 bases and J gave up 5 bases, with 7 bases separating them. The CDR3 covers 12 residues. Germline V gene sequence: CDR1 SGHRS, CDR2 YFSETQ. CDR3 in amino acids: CASSFSSETQYF. The CDR3 nucleotides read TGCGCCAGCAGCTTTTCATCGGAGACCCAGTACTTC.

This clonotype was seen only a few times. The rearrangement uses TRBV7-2 and TRBJ1-4; no definite D call. CDR1 is SGHTA, CDR2 FQGNSA, per germline. Trimming pared 2 bases from V and 7 bases from J, leaving 14 bases between. CDR3 size: 15 residues. CDR3 in amino acids: CASSLRAVWGEKLFF. The CDR3 DNA sequence: TGTGCCAGCAGCTTAAGGGCAGTTTGGGGTGAAAAACTGTTTTTT.

This clonotype was observed a few times. J is TRBJ1-6 and V is TRBV20-1, with 7 nucleotides matching TRBD1. The CDR3 runs 14 residues. Trimming cost V 3 bases and J 7 bases; bases outside gene matches: 6. Germline CDR1 is DFQATT and CDR2 is SNEGSKA (reference sequence). Written as DNA, the CDR3 is TGCAGTGCTAGTAACAGGGGTCGCAATTCACCCCTCCACTTT. It yields the protein CSASNRGRNSPLHF.

This clonotype was picked up many times. This chain uses TRBV7-3 with TRBJ2-1; 11 positions match TRBD2. This CDR3 is 15 amino acids long. Germline lookup yields CDR1 SGHTA and CDR2 FQGTGA. The trim removed 5 bases at V and 3 bases at J, leaving 3 bases unmatched. CDR3 residues: CASSAGLADYNEQFF. CDR3 nucleotide sequence: TGTGCCAGCAGCGCGGGACTAGCGGACTACAATGAGCAGTTCTTC. Looking up the rest from reference TRBV7-3 and TRBJ2-1 gives the full variable domain: GAGVSQTPSNKVTEKGKYVELRCDPISGHTALYWYRQSLGQGPEFLIYFQGTGAADDSGLPNDRFFAVRPEGSVSTLKIQRTERGDSAVYLCASSAGLADYNEQFFGPGTRLTVL.

The chain joins TRBV5-1 to TRBJ1-5, with TRBD1 as a possible D gene (5 bases). Germline V gene data show CDR1 as SGHRS and CDR2 as YFSETQ. The V and J ends lost 1 base and 4 bases respectively, with 12 bases between them. The CDR3 loop spans 15 amino acids. The CDR3 bases are TGCGCCAGCAGCTTGACGGCCGGGGGAAATCAGCCCCAGCATTTT. Amino acid sequence: CASSLTAGGNQPQHF.

This clonotype was counted between two and nine times. The gene calls are TRBV6-6 and TRBJ2-2; 7 bases are shared with TRBD1. The V segment lost 0 bases and the J segment 2 bases; nucleotides outside the gene matches: 3. Germline V lookup: CDR1 MNHNY, CDR2 SVGAGI (reference sequence). This CDR3 is 16 amino acids long. The CDR3 sequence is CASSYSTGINTGELFF. The CDR3 nucleotides read TGTGCCAGCAGTTACTCGACAGGGATAAACACCGGGGAGCTGTTTTTT.

The chain has TRBV2 and TRBJ2-5; 13 bases align to TRBD2. The CDR3 totals 15 residues. The junction had 7 bases not matched to a gene; V was cut back by 6 bases and J by 6 bases. In germline, CDR1 is SNHLY, CDR2 FYNNEI. The CDR3 here is CASSLGLAGRKTQYF. CDR3 nucleotides: TGTGCCAGCAGCTTGGGACTAGCGGGACGGAAGACCCAGTACTTC.

This chain joins TRBV7-9 and TRBJ2-5; maybe TRBD2 (6 bases). V was pared by 6 bases and J by 4 bases, with 9 bases between. CDR3 length: 12 residues. Looked up from germline, CDR1 is SEHNR and CDR2 is FQNEAQ (reference sequence). For the CDR3, the DNA is TGTGCCAGCAGGGAGGGTGGAGAGACCCAGTACTTC. It yields the protein CASREGGETQYF.

Only a few counts were recorded for this clonotype. This sequence joins TRBV7-2 and TRBJ2-5; 10 bases match TRBD2. V shed 2 bases and J 5 bases; nucleotides not matched to a gene: 2. In germline, CDR1 is SGHTA, CDR2 FQGNSA. CDR3 length: 14 residues. The CDR3 protein is CASSLLAGAETQYF. Here the CDR3 DNA reads TGTGCCAGCAGCTTACTAGCGGGGGCCGAGACCCAGTACTTC.

This clonotype was found a few times. J is TRBJ1-3 and V is TRBV5-1; D is uncertain. Germline CDR1 is SGHRS and CDR2 is YFSETQ. The CDR3 length is 15 residues. The V gene lost 4 bases and the J gene lost 1 base, with 12 bases spanning the gap. In DNA form, the CDR3 reads TGCGCCAGCAGCGGAGGGAAGAGGTCTGGAAACACCATATATTTT. Its protein is CASSGGKRSGNTIYF.

The chain joins TRBV5-6 to TRBJ1-5, with D perhaps TRBD1 (5 bases). The germline gives CDR1 SGHDT, CDR2 YYEEEE. The CDR3 length is 14 residues. V was shortened by 4 bases and J by 7 bases, with 15 bases between the two germline ends. CDR3 amino acids: CASSTGLYHQPQHF. In DNA form, the CDR3 reads TGTGCCAGCAGCACAGGACTATACCACCAGCCCCAGCATTTT.

The chain uses TRBV25-1 and TRBJ2-1; 8 bases fit TRBD2. The CDR3 is made up of 14 amino acids. Germline trimming cut 4 bases from V and 8 bases from J; bases unmatched to any gene: 7. Germline V lookup: CDR1 MGHDK, CDR2 SYGVNS. CDR3 in DNA: TGTGCCAGCAGTGCAGCGGGAGATATCCATGAGCAGTTCTTC. Its translation is CASSAAGDIHEQFF.

This clonotype was found a few times. V is TRBV25-1 and J is TRBJ2-6; D is undetermined. V lost 6 bases and J 2 bases, leaving 5 bases between the germline ends. The CDR3 extends over 13 amino acids. Germline assignment: CDR1 MGHDK and CDR2 SYGVNS. The CDR3 DNA follows: TGTGCCAGCAGCGTAACTGGGGCCAACGTCCTGACTTTC. Protein: CASSVTGANVLTF.

This clonotype was observed a handful of times. The chain is built from TRBV4-1 and TRBJ1-2; TRBD1 might be the D (5 bases). This CDR3 has 15 amino acids. Trimming stripped 4 bases from V and 2 bases from J, with 14 bases between. CDR1 is MGHRA and CDR2 is YSYEKL in the germline V gene. The CDR3 is CASSRIPTANYGYTF. The CDR3 DNA reads as TGCGCCAGCAGCCGCATTCCGACAGCCAACTATGGCTACACCTTC.

This clonotype has just a few counts. V and J are TRBV5-4 and TRBJ2-3; 8 bases are a match to TRBD2. V shed 4 bases, J shed 6 bases, and the junction held 7 bases outside the gene matches. The length of the CDR3 is 14 residues. Germline V gene sequence: CDR1 SGHNT, CDR2 YYREEE (reference sequence). The CDR3 DNA follows: TGTGCCAGCAGCCTACGACTAGCGCGGGATACGCAGTATTTT. Its protein is CASSLRLARDTQYF.

This clonotype was seen more than once but under ten times. This sequence joins TRBV29-1 and TRBJ2-5, with D possibly matching TRBD1 (5 bases). The CDR3 runs 13 residues. Trimming took 4 bases from V and 4 from J, leaving 13 bases between them. Looked up from germline, CDR1 is SQVTM and CDR2 is ANQGSEA. In nucleotides, the CDR3 is TGCAGCGTTGCCCAGGGATTCGGAGAGACCCAGTACTTC. This sequence encodes CSVAQGFGETQYF.

This clonotype occurred many times. The genes are TRBV2 and TRBJ1-1; 7 nucleotides agree with TRBD1. Trimming took 7 bases from V and 0 from J; bases not matched to a gene: 2. CDR3 size: 13 residues. Per the germline V gene, CDR1 is SNHLY and CDR2 is FYNNEI. CDR3 sequence: CASTQGVNTEAFF. The DNA for the CDR3 is TGTGCCAGCACCCAGGGGGTGAACACTGAAGCTTTCTTT.

This chain uses TRBV12-3 or TRBV12-4 with TRBJ1-1; D remains unclear. The CDR3 runs 14 residues. Trimming took 4 bases from V and 12 from J, leaving 21 bases between them. The CDR3 reads CASSWSWTTPLTFF. The CDR3 DNA follows: TGTGCCAGCAGTTGGAGTTGGACGACCCCTTTGACTTTCTTT.

This clonotype was picked up many times. This chain uses TRBV6-4 with TRBJ1-6; TRBD1 might be the D (5 bases). In germline, CDR1 is MRHNA, CDR2 SNTAGT. V shed 3 bases and J shed 5 bases, with 14 bases lying between them. CDR3 length: 16 amino acids. The CDR3 DNA is TGTGCCAGCAGTGAAAGTTACGGGGCTGATAATTCACCCCTCCACTTT. It yields the protein CASSESYGADNSPLHF.

CDR3 amino acids: CATSAGWRTDTQYF. CDR3 nucleotides: TGTGCCACCTCCGCGGGGTGGAGGACAGATACGCAGTATTTT. The J gene is TRBJ2-3, the V gene TRBV11-2, with D possibly TRBD2 on 6 matching bases. There are 14 residues in the CDR3. In germline, CDR1 is SGHAT, CDR2 FQNNGV. V was cut by 10 bases and J by 3 bases, with 17 bases left in between.

The sample holds many counts of this clonotype. The chain employs TRBV6-6 and TRBJ2-7; D possibly matches TRBD1 or TRBD2 (6 bases each). This CDR3 region has 14 residues. The V end was cut by 0 bases, the J end by 5 bases, with 11 bases between. Per germline, CDR1 MNHNY and CDR2 SVGAGI (reference sequence). This CDR3 reads CASSYSNREDEQYF. CDR3 nucleotide sequence: TGTGCCAGCAGTTACTCGAACAGGGAGGACGAGCAGTACTTC.

This clonotype was counted at least ten times. CDR3 sequence (DNA): TGTGCCAGCTCAGACCAGGGCTTGAACACTGAAGCTTTCTTT. This codes for CASSDQGLNTEAFF. The V gene is TRBV11-1, the J gene TRBJ1-1; tentative D call: TRBD1 (5 bases). Trimming took 8 bases from V and 0 from J, leaving 13 bases between them. The germline gives CDR1 SGHAT, CDR2 FQDESV (reference sequence). CDR3 length: 14 residues.

At least ten counts were recorded for this clonotype. This chain links TRBV6-1 with TRBJ2-5; D is ambiguous. This CDR3 region has 13 residues. Trimming shortened V by 7 bases and J by 0 bases, and 9 bases separated the two germline ends. Looked up from germline, CDR1 is MNHNS and CDR2 is SASEGT. CDR3 protein: CASNSANQETQYF. The CDR3 region has the DNA TGTGCCAGCAATTCGGCCAACCAAGAGACCCAGTACTTC.

This clonotype was detected only a few times. J is TRBJ2-5 and V is TRBV6-1; tentatively, D is TRBD1 (5 bases). Trimming left V 1 base short and J 4 bases short, with 7 bases between. This CDR3 spans 13 amino acids. Germline CDR1 reads MNHNS; CDR2 reads SASEGT. CDR3 DNA sequence: TGTGCCAGCAGTGAAGATCAGGGAGAGACCCAGTACTTC. This translates into CASSEDQGETQYF.

In nucleotides, the CDR3 is TGTGCCACCAGTGACCTCTCTGGGGCCAACGTCCTGACTTTC. Amino acids: CATSDLSGANVLTF. V gene TRBV24-1 combines with J gene TRBJ2-6; no definite D call. Germline V CDR1 and CDR2: KGHDR, SFDVKD. V lost 4 bases and J lost 0, with 3 bases in between. CDR3 size: 14 residues.

This clonotype was counted once. The CDR3 loop is CASSLYLQARKTQYF. In nucleotides, the CDR3 is TGTGCCAGCAGTTTATACCTACAGGCGAGGAAGACCCAGTACTTC. J is TRBJ2-5 and V is TRBV28, with D perhaps TRBD1 (5 bases). V was trimmed by 1 base and J by 6 bases, leaving 15 bases between them. The germline V gene encodes CDR1 MDHEN and CDR2 SYDVKM. The CDR3 length is 15 residues.